The T cell receptor (beta chain) described here comes from a study of T cell responses to AZD1222 COVID-19 vaccine. General observations from the study: Seropositive status at baseline applied to only five to seven AZD1222 recipients. Most donors were white British, females outnumbered males, and clonal diversity was possibly underestimated.

On this clone: Its antigen is not known.

The V gene lost 4 bases and the J gene lost 2 bases, with 15 bases spanning the gap. The germline CDR1 and CDR2 sequences are SNHLY and FYNNEI. The CDR3 length is 16 residues. The repertoire was sequenced with immunoSEQ multiplex PCR; TCRdb's copy has only in-frame clones and lacks some. The sample contains approximately 150,000 clones, 90% to 95% of which appear only once. Sequencing was performed on peripheral blood, taken on day 0 of AZD1222 vaccination. V and J are TRBV2 and TRBJ2-1; a possible D gene is TRBD1 (5 bases). The sequence was collected from an adult in good health. For the CDR3, the DNA is TGTGCCAGCAGTGTTATAGTTCTAGGGGCCTACAATGAGCAGTTCTTC. Protein sequence: CASSVIVLGAYNEQFF. Variable domain in full (rest from reference TRBV2 and TRBJ2-1): EPEVTQTPSHQVTQMGQEVILRCVPISNHLYFYWYRQILGQKVEFLVSFYNNEISEKSEIFDDQFSVERPDGSNFTLKIRSTKLEDSAMYFCASSVIVLGAYNEQFFGPGTRLTVL.